The subject of this entry is one TCR beta chain. The data are from a study of CD8 T cells in Susac syndrome. cDNA came from about 0.5 to 1 ug RNA primed by random hexamers. Each CDR3 protein is one row after TCRdb ran MiXCR on the immunoSEQ multiplex PCR reads. This table has roughly 120,000 distinct CDR3 sequences, roughly 94% appearing once. The ends lost 0 bases at V and 10 bases at J; junction bases unmatched: 7. CDR1 MGHRA and CDR2 YSYEKL come from the germline V gene. This CDR3 has 16 amino acids. Those who served as multiple sclerosis controls were treatment-naive patients with stable or active relapsing-remitting disease.

The sequence was obtained from a human donor with multiple sclerosis. The sample consisted of CD4+ T cells from PBMCs. This chain links TRBV4-1 with TRBJ2-1; 12 bases fit TRBD1. DNA of the CDR3: TGCGCCAGCAGCCAAGAGGGGACAGGGGGCCTCCAGGAGCAGTTCTTC. Translating gives CASSQEGTGGLQEQFF.